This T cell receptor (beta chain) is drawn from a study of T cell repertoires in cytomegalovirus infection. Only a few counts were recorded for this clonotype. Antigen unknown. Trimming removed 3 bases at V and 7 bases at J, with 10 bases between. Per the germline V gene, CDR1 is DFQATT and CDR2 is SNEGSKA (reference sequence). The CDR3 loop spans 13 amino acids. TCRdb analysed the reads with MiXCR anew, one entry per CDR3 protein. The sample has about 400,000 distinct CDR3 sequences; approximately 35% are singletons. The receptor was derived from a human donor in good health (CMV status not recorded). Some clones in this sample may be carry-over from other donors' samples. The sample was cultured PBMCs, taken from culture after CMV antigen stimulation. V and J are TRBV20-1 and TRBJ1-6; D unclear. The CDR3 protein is CSARVDGNSPLHF. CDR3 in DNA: TGCAGTGCTAGGGTGGACGGGAATTCACCCCTCCACTTT.